This TCR beta chain comes out of a study of identical twins. This CDR3 region has 13 residues. The germline gives CDR1 MGHDK, CDR2 SYGVNS. The ends were cut back, 6 bases at V and 3 bases at J, with 10 bases in the middle. TCRdb reprocessed the 5' RACE reads via MiXCR and lists one record per CDR3 protein. The table has approximately 550,000 distinct CDR3 sequences, about a fifth seen once; the top ten hold around 0.47%. This clonotype has a handful of counts. The sample was also reused in another study, on yellow fever vaccine responses in identical twins.

The chain links TRBV25-1 to TRBJ2-3; TRBD2 might be the D (6 bases). The sequence was collected from a young woman in good health. Sequenced sample: CD4+ T cells sorted from blood. The CDR3 region is CASRIGTTDTQYF. For the CDR3, the DNA is TGTGCCAGCAGAATAGGGACTACAGATACGCAGTATTTT.